This T cell receptor (beta chain) was identified in a study of blood T cell repertoires in COVID-19 (dated by TCRdb to about 2020). General notes on the study: The collaborator samples originated in the United States, Italy and Spain and spanned the acute and convalescent phases of COVID-19. Sample metadata almost always included a de-identified subject ID, COVID-19 status, age in years and sex. The repertoires were made available in a free public database intended to serve as a resource for research on the immune response to SARS-CoV-2. Where available, HLA class I and class II types were obtained from metadata supplied by the sample provider rather than from assay-based typing. Subjects who had been exposed to COVID-19, were actively infected with it, or had recovered from it provided the deeply sampled blood TCRbeta repertoires that made up the dataset. The material from the prospective study consisted of cDNA or gDNA derived from T cells, B-cell-depleted T cells, or PBMCs. Samples were obtained from the ongoing ImmuneRACE study (first 160 participants) and from 1,254 subjects provided by 6 global collaborators.

One collaborating source in Seattle enrolled patients while the patients were actively infected and followed the patients over time throughout the course of disease. Whole blood was collected in K2EDTA tubes by collaborating institutions according to the institutions' own protocols. For TCRbeta analysis, collaborators shipped samples as frozen whole blood, isolated PBMCs, or DNA extracted from either of those sample types. Overall study results and their limits: The amount of clinical and demographic metadata varied by source and participant and was provided uncurated.

About this clone: Which antigen it targets is not known. Base qualities are not recorded, but no much larger clone differs from it by a single base.

The immunoSEQ Assay, a bias-controlled multiplex PCR, was used to amplify TCRbeta CDR3 regions from genomic DNA. The authors' pipeline ran thus. The number of nucleated cells in each sample was estimated from the amplification of reference gene primers within the assay. To quantify the absolute abundance of each unique TCRbeta CDR3 rearrangement, sequence reads were collapsed and filtered. For each sample, productive Simpson clonality was calculated as the square root of Simpson's diversity index over productive rearrangements. TCRdb's version of the immuneACCESS table is confined to in-frame rearrangements and falls short of the full clone set. An unresolved V gene accounts for under half of the shortfall where checked; the remainder is of unknown origin. The V and J calls and clone size were taken over from that table, and D and trimming were inferred from the DNA. The sample contains a few hundred thousand clones, approximately 85% of them found a single time. 0.75% to 0.95% of the sample rests with the top ten.

Cut back by 4 bases and 5 bases, the V and J ends lie 15 bases apart. Via the germline V gene, CDR1 is SGHAT and CDR2 FQNNGV. The cysteine opens and the phenylalanine closes a CDR3 of 15 amino acids. The only DNA kept is the CDR3, 45 bases in frame from the first base. The source material was peripheral blood. The TCR comes from a human donor with COVID-19, enrolled during active disease. The donor label of this sample is uncertain. The sequence links TRBV11-2 to TRBJ2-1, and the D gene may be TRBD2, 5 bases matching. The CDR3: CASSSGPERNNEQFF. The sequenced DNA is TGTGCCAGCAGCTCGGGTCCAGAGCGGAACAATGAGCAGTTCTTC.